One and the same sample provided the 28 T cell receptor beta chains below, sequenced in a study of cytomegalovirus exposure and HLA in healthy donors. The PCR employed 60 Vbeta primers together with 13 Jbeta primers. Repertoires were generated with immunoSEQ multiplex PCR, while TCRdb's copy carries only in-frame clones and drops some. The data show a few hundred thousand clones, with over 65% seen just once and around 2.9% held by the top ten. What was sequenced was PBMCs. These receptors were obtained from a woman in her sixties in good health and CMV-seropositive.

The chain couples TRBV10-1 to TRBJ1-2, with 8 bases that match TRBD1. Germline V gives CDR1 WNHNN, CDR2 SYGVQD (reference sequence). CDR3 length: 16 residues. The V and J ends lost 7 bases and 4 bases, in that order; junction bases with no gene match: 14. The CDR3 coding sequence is TGCGCCAGCATTCTCCAAAGGACAGGGCAGGTCTATGGCTACACCTTC. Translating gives CASILQRTGQVYGYTF.

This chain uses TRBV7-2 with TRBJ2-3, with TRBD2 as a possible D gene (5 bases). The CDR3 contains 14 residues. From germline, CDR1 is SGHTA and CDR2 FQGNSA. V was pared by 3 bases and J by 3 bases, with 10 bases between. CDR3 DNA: TGTGCCAGCAGCTTGGCCGGAGGAACAGATACGCAGTATTTT. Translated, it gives CASSLAGGTDTQYF.

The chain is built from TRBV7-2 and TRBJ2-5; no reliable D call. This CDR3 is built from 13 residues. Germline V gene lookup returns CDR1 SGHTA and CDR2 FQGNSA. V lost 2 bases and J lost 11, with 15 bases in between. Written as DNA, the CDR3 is TGTGCCAGCAGCTTAAGCCTACCTGAGGAGCAGTACTTC. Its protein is CASSLSLPEEQYF.

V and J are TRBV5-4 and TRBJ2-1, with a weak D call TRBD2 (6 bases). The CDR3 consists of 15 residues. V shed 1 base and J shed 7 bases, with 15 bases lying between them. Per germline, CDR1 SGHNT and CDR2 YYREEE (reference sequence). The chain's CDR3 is CASSLRGGGANEQFF. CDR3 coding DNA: TGTGCCAGCAGCTTGAGAGGCGGAGGGGCGAATGAGCAGTTCTTC.

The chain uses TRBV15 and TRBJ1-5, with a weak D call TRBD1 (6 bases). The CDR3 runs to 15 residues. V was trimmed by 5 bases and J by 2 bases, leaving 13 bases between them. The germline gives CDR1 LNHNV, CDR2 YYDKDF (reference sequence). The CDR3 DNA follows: TGTGCCACCAGCTACCTAAACAGGGGCAATCAGCCCCAGCATTTT. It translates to CATSYLNRGNQPQHF.

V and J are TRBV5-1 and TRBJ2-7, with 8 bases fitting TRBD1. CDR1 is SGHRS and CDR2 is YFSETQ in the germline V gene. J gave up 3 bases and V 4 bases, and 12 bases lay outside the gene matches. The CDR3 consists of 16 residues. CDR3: CASSPGVVQGVYEQYF. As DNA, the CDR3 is TGCGCCAGCAGCCCCGGGGTTGTACAGGGGGTCTACGAGCAGTACTTC.

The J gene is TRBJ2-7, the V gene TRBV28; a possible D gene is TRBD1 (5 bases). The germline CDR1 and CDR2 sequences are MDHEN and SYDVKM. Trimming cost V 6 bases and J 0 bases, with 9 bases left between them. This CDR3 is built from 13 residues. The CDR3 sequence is CASRDSSSYEQYF. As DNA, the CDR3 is TGTGCCAGCAGAGACAGCTCCTCCTACGAGCAGTACTTC.

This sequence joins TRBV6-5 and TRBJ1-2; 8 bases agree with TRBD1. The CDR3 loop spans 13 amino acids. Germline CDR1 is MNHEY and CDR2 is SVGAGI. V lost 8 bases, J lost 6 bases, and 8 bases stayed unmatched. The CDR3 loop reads CASRPGGNNGYTF. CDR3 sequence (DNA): TGTGCCAGCCGGCCAGGGGGCAACAATGGCTACACCTTC.

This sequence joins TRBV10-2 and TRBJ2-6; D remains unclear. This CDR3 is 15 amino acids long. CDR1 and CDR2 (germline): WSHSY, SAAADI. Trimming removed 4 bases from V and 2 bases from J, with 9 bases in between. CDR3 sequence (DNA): TGCGCCAGCAGTGGTAGTGAGGCTGGGGCCAACGTCCTGACTTTC. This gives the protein CASSGSEAGANVLTF.

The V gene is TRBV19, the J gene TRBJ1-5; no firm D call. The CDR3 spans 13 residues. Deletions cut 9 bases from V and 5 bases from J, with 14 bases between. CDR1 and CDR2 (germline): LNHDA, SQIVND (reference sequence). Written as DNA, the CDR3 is TGTGCCAGCCGAGGGAGTTGGGATCAGCCCCAGCATTTT. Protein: CASRGSWDQPQHF.

The CDR3 DNA reads as TGTGCCAGCAGTGGATTAGGCCAGGGGGTGAGCTACACCTTC. Its protein is CASSGLGQGVSYTF. The genes are TRBV2 and TRBJ1-2; TRBD1 matches at 7 bases. There are 14 residues in the CDR3. V trimming: 4 bases; J trimming: 9 bases; junction bases outside the gene matches: 11. Germline CDR1 is SNHLY and CDR2 is FYNNEI.

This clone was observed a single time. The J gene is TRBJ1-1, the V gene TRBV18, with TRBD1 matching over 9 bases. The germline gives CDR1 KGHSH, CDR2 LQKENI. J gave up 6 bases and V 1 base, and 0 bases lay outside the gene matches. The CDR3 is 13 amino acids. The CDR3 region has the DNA TGTGCCAGCTCACCACGGACAGGGGCTGAAGCTTTCTTT. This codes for CASSPRTGAEAFF.

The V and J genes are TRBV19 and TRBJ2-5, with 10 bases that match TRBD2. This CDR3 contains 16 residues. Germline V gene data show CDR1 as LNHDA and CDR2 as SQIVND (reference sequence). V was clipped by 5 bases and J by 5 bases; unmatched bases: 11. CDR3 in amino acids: CASSEKRGGQRETQYF. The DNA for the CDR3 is TGTGCCAGTAGTGAAAAGCGGGGGGGCCAGAGGGAGACCCAGTACTTC.

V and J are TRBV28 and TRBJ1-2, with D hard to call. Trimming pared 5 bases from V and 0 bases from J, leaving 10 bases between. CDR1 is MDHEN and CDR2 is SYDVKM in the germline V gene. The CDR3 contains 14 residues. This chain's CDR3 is CASSTSGTNYGYTF. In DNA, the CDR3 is TGTGCCAGCAGTACCTCCGGGACTAACTATGGCTACACCTTC.

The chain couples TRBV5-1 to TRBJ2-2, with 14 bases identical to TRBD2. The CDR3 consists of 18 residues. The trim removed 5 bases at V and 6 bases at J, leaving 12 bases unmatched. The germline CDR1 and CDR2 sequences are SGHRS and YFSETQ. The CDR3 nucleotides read TGCGCCAGCAGGACAGGGACTAGCGGGAGTAGTAAAGCCGGGGAGCTGTTTTTT. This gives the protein CASRTGTSGSSKAGELFF.

DNA for the CDR3: TGTGCCAGCAGCTCTACAGCCAAGACTGAAGCTTTCTTT. This encodes CASSSTAKTEAFF. The chain joins TRBV11-2 to TRBJ1-1; D gene uncertain. V was trimmed by 4 bases and J by 5 bases, leaving 11 bases between them. Germline V gene sequence: CDR1 SGHAT, CDR2 FQNNGV. The CDR3 totals 13 residues.

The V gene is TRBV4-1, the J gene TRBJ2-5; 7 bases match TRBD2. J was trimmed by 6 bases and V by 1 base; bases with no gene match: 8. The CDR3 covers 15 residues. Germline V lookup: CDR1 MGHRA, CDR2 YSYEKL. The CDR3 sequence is CASSQVSLGGKTQYF. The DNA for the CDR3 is TGCGCCAGCAGCCAAGTCTCTTTGGGGGGGAAGACCCAGTACTTC.

The DNA of the CDR3 is TGTGCCAGCAGCTTGGATCCGGGGGGCTCTACTTACTTC. This translates into CASSLDPGGSTYF. The chain employs TRBV5-4 and TRBJ2-4, with TRBD2 as a possible D gene (7 bases). Germline loops: CDR1 SGHNT, CDR2 YYREEE (reference sequence). V was shortened by 0 bases and J by 16 bases, with 17 bases between the two germline ends. The CDR3 spans 13 residues. The variable domain in full, with the rest retrieved from reference TRBV5-4 and TRBJ2-4, is ETGVTQSPTHLIKTRGQQVTLRCSSQSGHNTVSWYQQALGQGPQFIFQYYREEENGRGNFPPRFSGLQFPNYSSELNVNALELDDSALYLCASSLDPGGSTYFGAGTRLSVL.

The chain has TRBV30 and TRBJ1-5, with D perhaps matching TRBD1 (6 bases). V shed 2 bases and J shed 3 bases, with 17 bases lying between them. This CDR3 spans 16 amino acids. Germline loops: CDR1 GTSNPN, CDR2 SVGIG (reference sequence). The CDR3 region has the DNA TGTGCCTGGAGTTCAGGGGCCCTCACCAACAATCAGCCCCAGCATTTT. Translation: CAWSSGALTNNQPQHF. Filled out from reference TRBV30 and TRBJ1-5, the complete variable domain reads SQTIHQWPATLVQPVGSPLSLECTVEGTSNPNLYWYRQAAGRGLQLLFYSVGIGQISSEVPQNLSASRPQDRQFILSSKKLLLSDSGFYLCAWSSGALTNNQPQHFGDGTRLSIL.

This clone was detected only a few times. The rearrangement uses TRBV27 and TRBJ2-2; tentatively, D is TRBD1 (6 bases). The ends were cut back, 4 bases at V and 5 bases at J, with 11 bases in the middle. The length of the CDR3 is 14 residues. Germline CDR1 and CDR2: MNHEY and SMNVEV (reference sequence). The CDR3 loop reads CASSSRGFTGELFF. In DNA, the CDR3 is TGTGCCAGCAGTTCCAGGGGATTTACCGGGGAGCTGTTTTTT.

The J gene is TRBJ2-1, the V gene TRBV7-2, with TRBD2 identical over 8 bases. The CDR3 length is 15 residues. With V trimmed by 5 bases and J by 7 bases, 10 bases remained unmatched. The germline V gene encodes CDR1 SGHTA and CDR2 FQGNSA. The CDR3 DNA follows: TGTGCCAGCAGCACTCTATTGTCTAGCGGGAATGAGCAGTTCTTC. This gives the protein CASSTLLSSGNEQFF.

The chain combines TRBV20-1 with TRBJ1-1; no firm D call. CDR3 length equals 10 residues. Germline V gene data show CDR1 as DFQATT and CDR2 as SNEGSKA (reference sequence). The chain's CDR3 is CSSPGTEAFF. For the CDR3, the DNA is TGCAGCTCACCGGGGACTGAAGCTTTCTTT.

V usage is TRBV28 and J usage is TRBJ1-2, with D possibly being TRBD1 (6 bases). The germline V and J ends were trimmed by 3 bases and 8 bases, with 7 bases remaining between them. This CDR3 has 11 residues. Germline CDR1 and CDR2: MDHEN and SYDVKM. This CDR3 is CASSFTGGYTF. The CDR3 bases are TGTGCCAGCAGTTTCACAGGGGGCTACACCTTC.

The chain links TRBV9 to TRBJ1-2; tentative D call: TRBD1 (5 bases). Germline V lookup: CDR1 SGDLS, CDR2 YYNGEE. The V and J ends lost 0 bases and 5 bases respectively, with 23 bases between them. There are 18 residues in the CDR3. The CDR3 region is CASSVGGEVGAKLYGYTF. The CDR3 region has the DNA TGTGCCAGCAGCGTAGGGGGGGAAGTGGGCGCCAAATTATATGGCTACACCTTC. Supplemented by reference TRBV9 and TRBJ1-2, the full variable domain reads DSGVTQTPKHLITATGQRVTLRCSPRSGDLSVYWYQQSLDQGLQFLIQYYNGEERAKGNILERFSAQQFPDLHSELNLSSLELGDSALYFCASSVGGEVGAKLYGYTFGSGTRLTVV.

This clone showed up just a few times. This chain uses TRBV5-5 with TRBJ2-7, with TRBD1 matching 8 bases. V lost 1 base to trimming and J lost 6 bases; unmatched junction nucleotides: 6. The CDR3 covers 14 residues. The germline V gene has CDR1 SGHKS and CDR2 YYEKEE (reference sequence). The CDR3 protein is CASSLILRGLEQYF. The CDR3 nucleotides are TGTGCCAGCAGCTTGATCCTCAGGGGGCTCGAGCAGTACTTC. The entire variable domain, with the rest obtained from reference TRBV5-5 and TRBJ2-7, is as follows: DAGVTQSPTHLIKTRGQQVTLRCSPISGHKSVSWYQQVLGQGPQFIFQYYEKEERGRGNFPDRFSARQFPNYSSELNVNALLLGDSALYLCASSLILRGLEQYFGPGTRLTVT.

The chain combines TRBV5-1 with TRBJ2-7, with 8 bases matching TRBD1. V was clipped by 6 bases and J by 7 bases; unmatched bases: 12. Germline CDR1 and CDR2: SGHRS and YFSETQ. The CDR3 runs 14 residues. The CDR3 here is CASTGGEGRLEQYF. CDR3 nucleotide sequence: TGCGCCAGCACAGGGGGCGAAGGCCGCCTGGAGCAGTACTTC.

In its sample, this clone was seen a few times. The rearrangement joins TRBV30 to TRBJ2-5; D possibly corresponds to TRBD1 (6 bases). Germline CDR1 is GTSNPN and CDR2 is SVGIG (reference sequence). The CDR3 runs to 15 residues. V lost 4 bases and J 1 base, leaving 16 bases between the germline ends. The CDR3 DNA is TGTGCCTGGACCCAGGGGCTTGGGCTCCAAGAGACCCAGTACTTC. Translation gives CAWTQGLGLQETQYF. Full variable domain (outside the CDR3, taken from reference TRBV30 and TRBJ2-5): SQTIHQWPATLVQPVGSPLSLECTVEGTSNPNLYWYRQAAGRGLQLLFYSVGIGQISSEVPQNLSASRPQDRQFILSSKKLLLSDSGFYLCAWTQGLGLQETQYFGPGTRLLVL.

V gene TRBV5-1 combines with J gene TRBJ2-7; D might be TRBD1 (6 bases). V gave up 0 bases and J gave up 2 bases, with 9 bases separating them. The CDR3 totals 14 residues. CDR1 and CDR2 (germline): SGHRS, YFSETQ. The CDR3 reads CASSLAGQTYEQYF. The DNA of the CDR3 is TGCGCCAGCAGCTTGGCCGGACAGACCTACGAGCAGTACTTC.